The clone carrying this T cell receptor beta chain was detected a few times. Its antigen remains unknown. This sample is drawn from a study of immune heterogeneity within non-small cell lung tumors. Background on the study: There were several squamous cell carcinomas, around 11 non-squamous carcinomas and 1 tumor not otherwise specified.

Study-wide points: A moderate but significant correlation was observed between local T-cell clonality and local tumor mutational burden (R around 0.35). Patients largely differed in their high-frequency T-cell receptor beta clonotypes.

Template input was genomic DNA from bulk tumor (about 600 ng per sample). Surgeons took several biopsies per primary tumor, spaced far apart, during surgery. Enrolled patients presented with newly diagnosed, previously untreated non-small cell lung cancer and underwent curative surgery. Newly diagnosed patients with non-small cell lung cancer who were having surgery with curative intent served as donors. The germline V gene has CDR1 SGHDT and CDR2 YYEEEE. The ends were cut back, 2 bases at V and 3 bases at J, with 11 bases in the middle. The CDR3 covers 14 residues. Multiplex PCR employing 32 V and 13 J primers generated amplicons of the TCR beta CDR3. In TCRdb, the multiplex PCR reads were re-called with MiXCR into one record per CDR3 protein. This table has about 10,000 distinct CDR3 sequences, around 17% appearing once.

Material for sequencing was lung tumor tissue. This receptor was taken from a man in his forties with non-small cell lung cancer. The chain is built from TRBV5-6 and TRBJ1-1; TRBD1 might be the D (5 bases). CDR3 nucleotide sequence: TGTGCCAGCAGCTTCCAGGGCCTCTACACTGAAGCTTTCTTT. Amino acids: CASSFQGLYTEAFF. Together with reference TRBV5-6 and TRBJ1-1, the CDR3 gives the full variable domain: DAGVTQSPTHLIKTRGQQVTLRCSPKSGHDTVSWYQQALGQGPQFIFQYYEEEERQRGNFPDRFSGHQFPNYSSELNVNALLLGDSALYLCASSFQGLYTEAFFGQGTRLTVV.